This T cell receptor beta chain was recorded in a study of OX40 agonist ivuxolimab in advanced cancers. Across the study: Ivuxolimab was delivered to patients intravenously every 2 weeks at doses spanning 0.01 to 10 mg/kg. The study, taken as a whole, reports: CD4+ T cells averaged fewer expanded clones than CD8+ T cells. Within 6 weeks, CD4+ and CD8+ blood T cells expanded clonally at 0.1 to 3.0 mg/kg.

For this clone: Its antigen is not known.

Trimming took off 7 bases at V and 0 bases at J, with 10 bases between the two ends. Germline-derived CDR1 and CDR2 are MNHEY and SVGAGI. The CDR3 is 14 residues long. Autoimmune disease history or systemic immunosuppression was exclusionary. TCRdb keeps only in-frame clones here, not all; method: immunoSEQ multiplex PCR. In the table there are 100,000 or so clones, 94% of which are singletons. The specimen was CD4+ or CD8+ T cells sorted from blood, collected in a trial of the OX40 agonist ivuxolimab. The V and J genes are TRBV6-5 and TRBJ1-3; D is unclear. The receptor's source is an adult with an advanced solid tumor such as melanoma, head and neck, liver or kidney cancer. The CDR3 region has the DNA TGTGCCAGCACGGGGTTATTCTCTGGAAACACCATATATTTT. Its translation: CASTGLFSGNTIYF.